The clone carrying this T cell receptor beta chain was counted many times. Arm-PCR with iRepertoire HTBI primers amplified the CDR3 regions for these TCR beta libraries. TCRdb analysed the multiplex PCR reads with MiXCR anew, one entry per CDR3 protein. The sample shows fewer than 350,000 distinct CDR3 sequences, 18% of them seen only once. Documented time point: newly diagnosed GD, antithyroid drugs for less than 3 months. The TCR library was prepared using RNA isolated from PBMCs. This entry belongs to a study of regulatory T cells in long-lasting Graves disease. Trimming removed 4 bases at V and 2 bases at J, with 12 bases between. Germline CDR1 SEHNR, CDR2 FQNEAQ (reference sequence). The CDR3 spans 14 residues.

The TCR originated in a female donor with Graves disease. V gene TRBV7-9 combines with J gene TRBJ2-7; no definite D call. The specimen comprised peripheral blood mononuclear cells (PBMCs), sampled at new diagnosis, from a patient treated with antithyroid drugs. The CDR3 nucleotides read TGTGCCAGCAGCTACCCCAATACAGCCTACGAGCAGTACTTC. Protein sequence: CASSYPNTAYEQYF.